This TCR beta chain comes out of a study of cytomegalovirus exposure and HLA in healthy donors. Study-wide findings and caveats: In an earlier analysis, in roughly 600 donors, most V segments appeared productive either ~90% or ~30% of the time. Later analysis associated a missense DCLRE1C variant with TCR beta V- and J-gene trimming.

Only one count was recorded for this clone. Antigen unknown. Per germline, CDR1 LGHNA and CDR2 YSLEER. V lost 0 bases and J lost 10, with 13 bases in between. CDR3 length: 15 amino acids. Researchers ran the PCR with 60 Vbeta and 13 Jbeta primers. Generated by immunoSEQ multiplex PCR, the TCRdb table keeps only in-frame clones and is missing some. The sample lists roughly 200,000 clones, 70% to 80% occurring once. The chain has TRBV4-3 and TRBJ1-6, with D perhaps TRBD1 (5 bases). What was sequenced was PBMCs. This receptor was identified in a girl aged 10-17 years in good health and CMV-seropositive. The CDR3 spells CASSQEGAGVSPLHF. DNA of the CDR3: TGCGCCAGCAGCCAAGAAGGGGCGGGGGTCTCACCCCTCCACTTT.